The 14 T cell receptor beta chains below were found in one sample sequenced in a study of blood T cell repertoires in COVID-19. Generated by immunoSEQ multiplex PCR, the TCRdb table keeps only in-frame clones and is missing some. The sample carries about 300,000 clones, roughly 86% recorded once. What was sequenced was peripheral blood. The origin of the receptors is a woman aged 45-59 years with acute or convalescent COVID-19.

This clone was seen more than once but under ten times. The gene calls are TRBV24-1 and TRBJ1-2; weak D call: TRBD1 (5 bases). The V gene lost 4 bases and the J gene lost 2 bases, with 22 bases spanning the gap. The CDR3 sequence is 18 residues long. Germline CDR1 is KGHDR and CDR2 is SFDVKD. CDR3 in amino acids: CATSDTSGTGTTNYGYTF. CDR3 sequence (DNA): TGTGCCACCAGTGACACTTCCGGGACTGGGACTACCAACTATGGCTACACCTTC.

The J gene is TRBJ1-1, the V gene TRBV28, with D possibly TRBD1 on 5 matching bases. Germline CDR1 and CDR2: MDHEN and SYDVKM. The CDR3 consists of 16 residues. Trimming removed 4 bases from V and 3 bases from J, with 18 bases in between. CDR3 residues: CASSSPLGGSDTEAFF. DNA of the CDR3: TGTGCCAGCAGTTCACCCCTGGGGGGGTCGGACACTGAAGCTTTCTTT.

The chain recombines TRBV5-1 with TRBJ1-1, with 10 bases aligning to TRBD1. V trimming: 3 bases; J trimming: 4 bases; junction bases outside the gene matches: 12. Germline V gene sequence: CDR1 SGHRS, CDR2 YFSETQ. CDR3 length: 17 residues. CDR3 sequence reads: CASSWAGRGQGSTEAFF. In DNA form, the CDR3 reads TGCGCCAGCAGCTGGGCGGGTAGGGGACAGGGGAGCACTGAAGCTTTCTTT.

This clone was detected only once. The chain couples TRBV7-8 to TRBJ2-5, with TRBD2 matching over 8 bases. The germline V gene encodes CDR1 SGHVS and CDR2 FQNEAQ. Losses at the gene ends were 0 bases for V and 5 bases for J; bases not matched to a gene: 5. This CDR3 has 15 amino acids. The CDR3 loop is CASSLAGLGAETQYF. DNA of the CDR3: TGTGCCAGCAGCTTAGCGGGACTAGGGGCGGAGACCCAGTACTTC.

As to this clone: The sample contains more than one DNA sequence encoding this CDR3. This chain connects TRBV2 to TRBJ2-5; TRBD1 aligns across 8 bases. V trimming: 4 bases; J trimming: 3 bases; junction bases outside the gene matches: 1. The CDR3 is made up of 13 amino acids. Germline CDR1 is SNHLY and CDR2 is FYNNEI. The CDR3 DNA follows: TGTGCCAGCAGTGCGGACAGGGAAGAGACCCAGTACTTC. Translation gives CASSADREETQYF.

The V and J genes are TRBV29-1 and TRBJ2-1, with TRBD2 matching 11 bases. This CDR3 has 15 amino acids. J was trimmed by 0 bases and V by 7 bases; bases with no gene match: 5. The germline V gene has CDR1 SQVTM and CDR2 ANQGSEA. The CDR3 sequence: CSGGLAVSSYNEQFF. CDR3 in DNA: TGCAGCGGGGGACTAGCGGTGAGCTCCTACAATGAGCAGTTCTTC.

The gene calls are TRBV27 and TRBJ2-7; tentative D call: TRBD2 (7 bases). The CDR3 has 14 residues. Deletions cut 8 bases from V and 3 bases from J, with 17 bases between. The germline CDR1 and CDR2 sequences are MNHEY and SMNVEV (reference sequence). The CDR3 bases are TGTGCCAGCTCTTTTGGGGGGGGCAGCTACGAGCAGTACTTC. This sequence encodes CASSFGGGSYEQYF.

The J gene is TRBJ2-3, the V gene TRBV9, with 11 bases matching TRBD2. This CDR3 region has 16 residues. Germline CDR1 SGDLS, CDR2 YYNGEE. V lost 2 bases to trimming and J lost 2 bases; unmatched junction nucleotides: 4. CDR3 nucleotide sequence: TGTGCCAGCAGCGTTATAGCGGGAGGGGTCACAGATACGCAGTATTTT. Its protein product is CASSVIAGGVTDTQYF.

The chain is built from TRBV14 and TRBJ1-2; 7 nucleotides align to TRBD1. The CDR3 has 13 amino acids. Germline V CDR1 and CDR2: SGHDN, FVKESK. V shed 3 bases, J shed 4 bases, and the junction held 2 bases outside the gene matches. CDR3 protein: CASSHGQVYGYTF. CDR3 sequence (DNA): TGTGCCAGCAGCCACGGACAGGTCTATGGCTACACCTTC.

The rearrangement uses TRBV21-1 and TRBJ1-1; the tabulated D call, TRBD1, remains unverified against the DNA. TRBV21-1 is described as a pseudogene. There are 15 residues in the CDR3. The CDR3 DNA reads as TGTGCCAGCAGCACGAGACAGGGTTGGGACACTGAAGCTTTCTTT. This translates into CASSTRQGWDTEAFF.

The genes are TRBV28 and TRBJ1-1; TRBD1 is a possible D gene (5 bases). The CDR3 runs to 14 residues. The V end was cut by 5 bases, the J end by 4 bases, with 14 bases between. From germline, CDR1 is MDHEN and CDR2 SYDVKM. The CDR3 nucleotides are TGTGCCAGCAGTCCACCTAGGAGGGGCACTGAAGCTTTCTTT. This encodes CASSPPRRGTEAFF.

The rearrangement uses TRBV30 and TRBJ1-1, with D possibly matching TRBD1 (6 bases). This CDR3 is 18 amino acids long. Trimming removed 5 bases at V and 1 base at J, with 26 bases between. Germline V CDR1 and CDR2: GTSNPN, SVGIG (reference sequence). The CDR3 nucleotides read TGTGCCTGGGACCGCTCCGGAGCTGGGACAACTAAGAACACTGAAGCTTTCTTT. Protein product: CAWDRSGAGTTKNTEAFF.

The gene calls are TRBV6-5 and TRBJ2-1; TRBD1 might be the D (7 bases). Germline-derived CDR1 and CDR2 are MNHEY and SVGAGI. There are 16 residues in the CDR3. The V end was cut by 2 bases, the J end by 12 bases, with 23 bases between. CDR3 sequence reads: CASSYGGTVTGKWQFF. The CDR3 coding sequence is TGTGCCAGCAGTTACGGAGGGACAGTAACCGGGAAGTGGCAGTTCTTC.

This clone showed up just a few times. V is TRBV4-1 and J is TRBJ2-7, with 7 bases identical to TRBD2. The CDR3 extends over 15 amino acids. Germline V gene lookup returns CDR1 MGHRA and CDR2 YSYEKL. The V gene end was trimmed by 1 base and the J gene end by 2 bases; junction bases not matched to a gene: 5. In DNA form, the CDR3 reads TGCGCCAGCAGCCAAGTTCCGGGAGGCGCCTACGAGCAGTACTTC. Translating gives CASSQVPGGAYEQYF.